What follows are 4 T cell receptor beta chains derived from one specimen sequenced in a study of cytomegalovirus exposure and HLA in healthy donors. Primers included in the PCR were 60 Vbeta and 13 Jbeta primers. Sequenced by immunoSEQ multiplex PCR; TCRdb stores in-frame clones only, minus some. Among approximately 100,000 clones listed, 65% to 85% were seen once. Sequenced: PBMCs. These TCRs come from a woman aged 40 to 55 in good health and CMV-seronegative.

The chain carries TRBV23-1 and TRBJ2-7, with 9 positions matching TRBD1. TRBV23-1 is an open reading frame whose function is uncertain. Germline trimming cut 0 bases from V and 2 bases from J; bases unmatched to any gene: 5. This CDR3 is built from 16 residues. The CDR3 DNA sequence: TGCGCCAGCAGTCAATCGCCGGACAGGGGTCCCTACGAGCAGTACTTC. Its translation is CASSQSPDRGPYEQYF.

This chain links TRBV7-3 with TRBJ1-2; perhaps TRBD1 as D (5 bases). With 0 bases removed from V and 6 bases from J, the gap between germline ends came to 17 bases. The CDR3 covers 16 residues. Germline V gene sequence: CDR1 SGHTA, CDR2 FQGTGA. The CDR3 DNA follows: TGTGCCAGCAGCTTAACGGGTGTAGGGGTCCTAGATGGCTACACCTTC. Residues: CASSLTGVGVLDGYTF.

The chain employs TRBV6-5 and TRBJ1-5, with D possibly matching TRBD1 (5 bases). Trimming left V 5 bases short and J 0 bases short, with 8 bases between. The germline gives CDR1 MNHEY, CDR2 SVGAGI. The CDR3 is 14 amino acids. Here the CDR3 DNA reads TGTGCCAGCAGTACGACAGATAGCAATCAGCCCCAGCATTTT. It translates to CASSTTDSNQPQHF.

V and J are TRBV4-3 and TRBJ2-7, with TRBD2 identical over 14 bases. Germline V gene sequence: CDR1 LGHNA, CDR2 YSLEER. The CDR3 extends over 15 amino acids. V dropped 4 bases and J dropped 3; count of bases not matched to a gene: 2. The DNA for the CDR3 is TGCGCCAGCAGCCTGGGACTAGCGGGGGACTACGAGCAGTACTTC. Protein: CASSLGLAGDYEQYF.